This is a list of T cell receptor beta chains from one sample in a study of blood T cell repertoires in COVID-19. This table comes from immunoSEQ multiplex PCR, and its TCRdb copy is limited to in-frame clones, with some not included. The repertoire holds around 310,000 clones, around nine tenths seen once, with roughly 6.8% in the top ten. The source material was peripheral blood. The receptors come from a woman aged 25 to 39 with COVID-19, enrolled during active disease. The CDR3 runs from the conserved cysteine through the conserved F or W. Fields, in order: clone size, V gene, D gene, J gene, CDR3 protein. A D gene is named only where the DNA matches it firmly. Some rows mark clone size as missing; the rest say once, few, many or name a class of expanded clone.

clone_size: once; v_call: TRBV29-1; d_call: -; j_call: TRBJ2-7; cdr3_aa: CSVVIRASASAEQYF
clone_size: -; v_call: TRBV5-6; d_call: TRBD1; j_call: TRBJ2-5; cdr3_aa: CASSSGTGIGETQYF
clone_size: -; v_call: TRBV5-4; d_call: TRBD2; j_call: TRBJ2-1; cdr3_aa: CASSLSLRTSGRNEQFF
clone_size: -; v_call: TRBV18; d_call: TRBD1; j_call: TRBJ2-5; cdr3_aa: CASSPGQGLQETQYF
clone_size: -; v_call: TRBV7-2; d_call: -; j_call: TRBJ1-2; cdr3_aa: CASGGGMNYGYTF
clone_size: -; v_call: TRBV10-2; d_call: -; j_call: TRBJ2-3; cdr3_aa: CASLSGDPDTQYF
clone_size: -; v_call: TRBV9; d_call: -; j_call: TRBJ1-3; cdr3_aa: CASSVEHVGRTIYF
clone_size: -; v_call: TRBV6-5; d_call: -; j_call: TRBJ2-7; cdr3_aa: CASSYGGIGYEQYF
clone_size: -; v_call: TRBV3-1/TRBV3-2; d_call: -; j_call: TRBJ2-1; cdr3_aa: CASSQILANEQFF
clone_size: -; v_call: TRBV2; d_call: TRBD1; j_call: TRBJ1-3; cdr3_aa: CASRGTGGGNTIYF
clone_size: -; v_call: TRBV18; d_call: TRBD2; j_call: TRBJ2-1; cdr3_aa: CASSPGTSGSNEQFF
clone_size: few; v_call: TRBV29-1; d_call: -; j_call: TRBJ2-7; cdr3_aa: CSVVWRRHSYEQYF
clone_size: -; v_call: TRBV6-1; d_call: TRBD1; j_call: TRBJ1-2; cdr3_aa: CASSEGQPYGYTF
clone_size: -; v_call: TRBV5-4; d_call: TRBD1; j_call: TRBJ1-2; cdr3_aa: CASSQGANYGYTF
clone_size: -; v_call: TRBV2; d_call: -; j_call: TRBJ2-3; cdr3_aa: CASSEGGGNTQYF
clone_size: -; v_call: TRBV10-3; d_call: TRBD2; j_call: TRBJ2-7; cdr3_aa: CAITGTSGPYEQYF
clone_size: -; v_call: TRBV7-9; d_call: TRBD2; j_call: TRBJ2-1; cdr3_aa: CASSAGLAGGGEQFF
clone_size: -; v_call: TRBV6-6; d_call: -; j_call: TRBJ1-2; cdr3_aa: CASSYRQPYGYTF
clone_size: -; v_call: TRBV24-1; d_call: -; j_call: TRBJ2-3; cdr3_aa: CATSDPWVGEADTQYF
clone_size: few; v_call: TRBV30; d_call: -; j_call: TRBJ2-2; cdr3_aa: CAWSPYTGELFF
clone_size: -; v_call: TRBV10-2; d_call: -; j_call: TRBJ2-2; cdr3_aa: CASRAEDSLAGELFF
clone_size: -; v_call: TRBV6-5; d_call: -; j_call: TRBJ1-5; cdr3_aa: CASSLDSNQPQHF
clone_size: -; v_call: TRBV5-5; d_call: -; j_call: TRBJ1-1; cdr3_aa: CASSSRGDGTEAFF
clone_size: -; v_call: TRBV7-2; d_call: TRBD1; j_call: TRBJ1-2; cdr3_aa: CASSLTGGEYGYTF
clone_size: once; v_call: TRBV21-1; d_call: -; j_call: TRBJ1-1; cdr3_aa: CASSKKDDRKGQGTEAFF
clone_size: -; v_call: TRBV28; d_call: TRBD1; j_call: TRBJ1-5; cdr3_aa: CASSWTGEQPQHF
clone_size: -; v_call: TRBV27; d_call: -; j_call: TRBJ1-1; cdr3_aa: CASSLQWNTEAFF
clone_size: -; v_call: TRBV9; d_call: -; j_call: TRBJ2-1; cdr3_aa: CASSVRGEQFF
clone_size: -; v_call: TRBV29-1; d_call: TRBD2; j_call: TRBJ2-2; cdr3_aa: CSVESGRGTGELFF
clone_size: few; v_call: TRBV18; d_call: TRBD1; j_call: TRBJ1-4; cdr3_aa: CASSPVRQGALTNEKLFF
clone_size: -; v_call: TRBV9; d_call: -; j_call: TRBJ2-7; cdr3_aa: CASSVAPGNGEQYF
clone_size: -; v_call: TRBV5-6; d_call: -; j_call: TRBJ1-2; cdr3_aa: CASRRAADGYTF
clone_size: -; v_call: TRBV3-1/TRBV3-2; d_call: -; j_call: TRBJ1-3; cdr3_aa: CASGQISGNTIYF
clone_size: -; v_call: TRBV6-1; d_call: TRBD2; j_call: TRBJ2-7; cdr3_aa: CASSEAFLAGGREQYF
clone_size: once; v_call: TRBV11-2; d_call: -; j_call: TRBJ2-1; cdr3_aa: CASSLVGSPPEFF
clone_size: -; v_call: TRBV30; d_call: TRBD1; j_call: TRBJ1-2; cdr3_aa: CAWSVDRGLNGYTF
clone_size: -; v_call: TRBV9; d_call: TRBD1; j_call: TRBJ2-7; cdr3_aa: CASSVGGQGLFEQYF
clone_size: -; v_call: TRBV9; d_call: -; j_call: TRBJ2-6; cdr3_aa: CASSVSSGANVLTF
clone_size: -; v_call: TRBV7-3; d_call: -; j_call: TRBJ1-1; cdr3_aa: CASSPTGGVPEAFF
clone_size: -; v_call: TRBV5-4; d_call: TRBD1; j_call: TRBJ1-1; cdr3_aa: CASRDDRVNTEAFF
clone_size: -; v_call: TRBV6-4; d_call: TRBD2; j_call: TRBJ2-1; cdr3_aa: CASSVEAGANNEQFF
clone_size: few; v_call: TRBV7-3; d_call: TRBD2; j_call: TRBJ2-1; cdr3_aa: CASSQGLAGYNEQFF
clone_size: -; v_call: TRBV23-1; d_call: -; j_call: TRBJ2-7; cdr3_aa: CASARSGSHEQYF
clone_size: once; v_call: TRBV4-1; d_call: -; j_call: TRBJ2-2; cdr3_aa: CASSQGPQFTTNTGELFF
clone_size: -; v_call: TRBV7-2; d_call: TRBD2; j_call: TRBJ2-3; cdr3_aa: CASSLRTSGSGDTQYF
clone_size: -; v_call: TRBV6-1; d_call: -; j_call: TRBJ2-1; cdr3_aa: CASSDTGISYNEQFF